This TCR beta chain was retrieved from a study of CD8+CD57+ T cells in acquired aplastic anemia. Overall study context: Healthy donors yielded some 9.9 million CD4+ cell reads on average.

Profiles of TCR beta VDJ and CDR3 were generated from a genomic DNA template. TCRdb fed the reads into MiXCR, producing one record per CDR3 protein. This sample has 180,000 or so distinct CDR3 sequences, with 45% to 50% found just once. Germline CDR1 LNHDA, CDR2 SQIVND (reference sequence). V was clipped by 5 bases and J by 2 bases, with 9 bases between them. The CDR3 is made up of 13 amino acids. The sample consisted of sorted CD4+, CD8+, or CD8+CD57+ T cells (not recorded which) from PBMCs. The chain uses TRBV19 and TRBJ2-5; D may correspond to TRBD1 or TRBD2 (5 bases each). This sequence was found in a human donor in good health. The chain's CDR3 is CASSPGRQETQYF. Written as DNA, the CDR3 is TGTGCCAGTAGTCCGGGACGGCAAGAGACCCAGTACTTC.